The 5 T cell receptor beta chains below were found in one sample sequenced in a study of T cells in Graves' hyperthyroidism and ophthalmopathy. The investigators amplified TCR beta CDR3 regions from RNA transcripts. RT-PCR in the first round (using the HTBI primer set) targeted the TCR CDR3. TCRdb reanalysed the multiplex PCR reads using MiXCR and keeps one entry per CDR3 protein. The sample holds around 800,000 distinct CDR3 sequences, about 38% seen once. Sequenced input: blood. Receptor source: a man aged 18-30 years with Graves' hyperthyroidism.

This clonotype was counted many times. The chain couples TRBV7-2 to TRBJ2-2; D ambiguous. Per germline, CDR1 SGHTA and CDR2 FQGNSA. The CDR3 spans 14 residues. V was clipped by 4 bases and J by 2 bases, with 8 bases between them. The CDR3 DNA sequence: TGTGCCAGCAGCTCATGGACCAACACCGGGGAGCTGTTTTTT. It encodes CASSSWTNTGELFF.

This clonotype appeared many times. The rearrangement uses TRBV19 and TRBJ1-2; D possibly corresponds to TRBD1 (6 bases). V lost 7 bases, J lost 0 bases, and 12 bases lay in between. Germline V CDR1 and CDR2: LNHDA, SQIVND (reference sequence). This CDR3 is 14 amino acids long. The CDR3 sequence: CASTWGPTNYGYTF. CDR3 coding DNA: TGTGCCAGTACGTGGGGGCCCACTAACTATGGCTACACCTTC.

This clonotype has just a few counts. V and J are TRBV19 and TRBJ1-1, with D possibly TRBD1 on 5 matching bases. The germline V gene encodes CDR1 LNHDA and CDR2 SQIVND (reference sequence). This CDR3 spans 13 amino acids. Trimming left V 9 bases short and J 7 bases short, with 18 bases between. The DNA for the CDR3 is TGTGCCAGCAGTGGGACGCCGGGCCGTGAAGCTTTCTTT. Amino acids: CASSGTPGREAFF. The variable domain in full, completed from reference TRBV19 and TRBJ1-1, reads DGGITQSPKYLFRKEGQNVTLSCEQNLNHDAMYWYRQDPGQGLRLIYYSQIVNDFQKGDIAEGYSVSREKKESFPLTVTSAQKNPTAFYLCASSGTPGREAFFGQGTRLTVV.

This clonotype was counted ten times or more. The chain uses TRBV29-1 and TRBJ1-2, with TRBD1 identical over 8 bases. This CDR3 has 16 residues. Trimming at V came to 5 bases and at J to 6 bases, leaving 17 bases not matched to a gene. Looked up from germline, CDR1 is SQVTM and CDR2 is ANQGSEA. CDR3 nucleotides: TGCAGCGTTCCCGACTTACCGACAGGGGCAACGGATGGCTACACCTTC. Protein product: CSVPDLPTGATDGYTF.

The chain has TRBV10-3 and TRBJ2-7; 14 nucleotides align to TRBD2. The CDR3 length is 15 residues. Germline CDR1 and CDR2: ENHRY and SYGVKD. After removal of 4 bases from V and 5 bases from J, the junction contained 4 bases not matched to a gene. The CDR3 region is CAISAPGLAGDEQYF. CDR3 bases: TGTGCCATCAGTGCCCCGGGACTAGCGGGAGACGAGCAGTACTTC.